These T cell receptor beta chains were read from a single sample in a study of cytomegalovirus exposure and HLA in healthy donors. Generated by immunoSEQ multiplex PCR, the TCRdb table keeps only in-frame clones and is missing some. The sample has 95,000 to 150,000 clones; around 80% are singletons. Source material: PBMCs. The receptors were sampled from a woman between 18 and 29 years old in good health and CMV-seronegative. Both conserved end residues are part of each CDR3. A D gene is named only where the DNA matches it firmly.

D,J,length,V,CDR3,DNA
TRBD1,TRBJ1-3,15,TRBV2,CASSWTGGNGNTIYF,TGTGCCAGCAGTTGGACAGGGGGAAATGGAAACACCATATATTTT
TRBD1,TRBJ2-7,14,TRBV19,CASSITPGGFEQYF,TGTGCCAGTAGTATTACCCCAGGGGGTTTCGAGCAGTACTTC
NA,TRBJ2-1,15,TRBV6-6,CASSLRQDAYNEQFF,TGTGCCAGCAGTTTACGACAGGATGCCTACAATGAGCAGTTCTTC
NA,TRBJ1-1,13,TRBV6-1,CASSAQLNTEAFF,TGTGCCAGCAGTGCTCAGTTGAACACTGAAGCTTTCTTT
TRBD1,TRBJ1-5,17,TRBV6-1,CASSGDRRFNSNQPQHF,TGTGCCAGCAGTGGGGACAGGAGATTCAATAGCAATCAGCCCCAGCATTTT
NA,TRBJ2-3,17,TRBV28,CASSFMVGGKGTDTQYF,TGTGCCAGCAGTTTCATGGTTGGAGGGAAGGGCACAGATACGCAGTATTTT
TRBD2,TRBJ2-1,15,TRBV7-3,CASSLIAGGINEQFF,TGTGCCAGCAGCTTAATAGCGGGGGGTATCAATGAGCAGTTCTTC
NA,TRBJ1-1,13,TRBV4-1,CASSQGVATEAFF,TGCGCCAGCAGCCAAGGGGTAGCCACTGAAGCTTTCTTT
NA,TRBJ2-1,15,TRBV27,CASSSTSNSYNEQFF,TGTGCCAGCAGTTCCACCTCGAACAGCTACAATGAGCAGTTCTTC
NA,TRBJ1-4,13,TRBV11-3,CASSWRAGEKLFF,TGTGCCAGCAGCTGGAGGGCGGGTGAAAAACTGTTTTTT
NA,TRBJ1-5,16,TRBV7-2,CASSLKVGTGAQPQHF,TGTGCCAGCAGCTTAAAAGTTGGCACTGGGGCTCAGCCCCAGCATTTT